The next 19 T cell receptor beta chains were all read from a single sample in a study of cytomegalovirus exposure and HLA in healthy donors. Researchers ran the PCR with 60 Vbeta and 13 Jbeta primers. Measured with immunoSEQ multiplex PCR; TCRdb has only the in-frame clones, and not every one. The sample has approximately 110,000 clones, about 84% seen once; the top ten hold about 3.5%. Specimen: PBMCs. These receptors were taken from a man aged 40-50 years in good health and CMV-seronegative.

The rearrangement links TRBV2 to TRBJ1-2; no reliable D call. V was cut by 2 bases and J by 2 bases, with 9 bases left in between. This CDR3 is built from 14 residues. Per the germline V gene, CDR1 is SNHLY and CDR2 is FYNNEI. The CDR3 sequence is CASSEKTDNYGYTF. CDR3 coding DNA: TGTGCCAGCAGTGAAAAAACAGACAACTATGGCTACACCTTC. The variable domain in full, completed from reference TRBV2 and TRBJ1-2, reads EPEVTQTPSHQVTQMGQEVILRCVPISNHLYFYWYRQILGQKVEFLVSFYNNEISEKSEIFDDQFSVERPDGSNFTLKIRSTKLEDSAMYFCASSEKTDNYGYTFGSGTRLTVV.

The chain couples TRBV6-1 to TRBJ1-2; possibly TRBD1 for D (5 bases). Trimming shortened V by 6 bases and J by 13 bases, and 12 bases separated the two germline ends. The CDR3 is 10 residues long. The germline CDR1 and CDR2 sequences are MNHNS and SASEGT. The CDR3 sequence: CASRAGRSTF. The CDR3, as DNA: TGTGCCAGCAGAGCAGGGAGGAGCACCTTC.

This chain joins TRBV7-2 and TRBJ2-3; unclear D gene. V shed 6 bases and J shed 3 bases, with 10 bases lying between them. Germline V CDR1 and CDR2: SGHTA, FQGNSA. The CDR3 covers 13 residues. In DNA, the CDR3 is TGTGCCAGCAGTTTTAGTGGTACAGATACGCAGTATTTT. It encodes CASSFSGTDTQYF.

The sample holds one count of this clone. CDR3 sequence: CASSVGTGGGEQYF. The CDR3 bases are TGTGCCAGCAGCGTAGGGACAGGGGGCGGCGAGCAGTACTTC. The rearrangement joins TRBV9 to TRBJ2-7, with 11 nucleotides matching TRBD1. Germline trimming cut 0 bases from V and 6 bases from J; bases unmatched to any gene: 2. The CDR3 consists of 14 residues. Germline assignment: CDR1 SGDLS and CDR2 YYNGEE.

This clone appeared once. The J gene is TRBJ2-2, the V gene TRBV7-3, with 11 nucleotides matching TRBD2. The CDR3 spans 17 residues. The germline V gene has CDR1 SGHTA and CDR2 FQGTGA. The V gene end was trimmed by 6 bases and the J gene end by 3 bases; junction bases not matched to a gene: 9. CDR3 loop: CASRASGGTLYTGELFF. CDR3 nucleotide sequence: TGTGCCAGCAGGGCTAGCGGGGGGACACTATACACCGGGGAGCTGTTTTTT.

The rearrangement joins TRBV5-1 to TRBJ2-7; 7 bases align to TRBD1. This CDR3 is 14 amino acids long. From germline, CDR1 is SGHRS and CDR2 YFSETQ. J lost 2 bases, V lost 4 bases, and 6 bases had no gene match. The CDR3 nucleotides are TGCGCCAGCAGCCCTGGGACAGTAGCCTACGAGCAGTACTTC. Translating gives CASSPGTVAYEQYF.

The chain links TRBV27 to TRBJ2-3, with TRBD1 as a possible D gene (6 bases). V was pared by 6 bases and J by 8 bases, with 27 bases between. Per germline, CDR1 MNHEY and CDR2 SMNVEV (reference sequence). The CDR3 runs to 17 residues. CDR3 DNA sequence: TGTGCCAGCAGAAATGTGTTCTGGGACAAGGCTCGAGGTACGCAGTATTTT. The encoded protein is CASRNVFWDKARGTQYF.

The gene calls are TRBV5-6 and TRBJ2-1, with TRBD2 as a possible D gene (6 bases). The germline V and J ends were trimmed by 2 bases and 7 bases, with 7 bases remaining between them. The CDR3 runs 12 residues. Germline CDR1 reads SGHDT; CDR2 reads YYEEEE. CDR3: CASSFSGNEQFF. In nucleotides, the CDR3 is TGTGCCAGCAGCTTTAGCGGAAATGAGCAGTTCTTC.

The chain recombines TRBV5-1 with TRBJ2-2, with TRBD1 matching 10 bases. V was clipped by 3 bases and J by 3 bases; unmatched bases: 2. CDR1 and CDR2 (germline): SGHRS, YFSETQ. The CDR3 spans 15 residues. CDR3 nucleotide sequence: TGCGCCAGCAGCTGGGACAGGGGATACACCGGGGAGCTGTTTTTT. Its protein is CASSWDRGYTGELFF.

This clone was detected only once. The chain employs TRBV7-2 and TRBJ2-1; D gene ambiguous. The CDR3 has 12 residues. CDR1 and CDR2 from the germline V gene are SGHTA and FQGNSA. V was cut by 3 bases and J by 10 bases, with 10 bases left in between. CDR3 in DNA: TGTGCCAGCAGCTTCCTTTGGAGAGAGCAGTTCTTC. As protein: CASSFLWREQFF.

This clone was recorded only once. CDR3 DNA: TGTGCCAGCAGTTCACGGGACAGACCTCTCTATGGCTACACCTTC. Its protein is CASSSRDRPLYGYTF. The J gene is TRBJ1-2, the V gene TRBV27, with 7 bases fitting TRBD1. The V gene's germline CDR1 is MNHEY and CDR2 SMNVEV (reference sequence). Trimming took 4 bases from V and 4 from J; bases not matched to a gene: 9. The CDR3 runs 15 residues.

This clone was counted only a few times. V gene TRBV5-4 combines with J gene TRBJ2-1; maybe TRBD1 (5 bases). The CDR3 has 17 residues. Trimming stripped 0 bases from V and 0 bases from J, with 13 bases between. The germline V gene has CDR1 SGHNT and CDR2 YYREEE (reference sequence). The CDR3 DNA sequence: TGTGCCAGCAGCTTGGTAAAGGGGCCGGGCTCCTACAATGAGCAGTTCTTC. As protein: CASSLVKGPGSYNEQFF.

Turning to this clone: The final CDR3 position lacks the conserved phenylalanine or tryptophan, pointing to a likely read error. The V gene is TRBV7-9, the J gene TRBJ2-7; 7 nucleotides align to TRBD2. This CDR3 region has 13 residues. CDR1 is SEHNR and CDR2 is FQNEAQ in the germline V gene (reference sequence). After removal of 5 bases from V and 2 bases from J, the junction contained 3 bases not matched to a gene. The CDR3: CASSPGGTYEQYL. The CDR3 DNA sequence: TGTGCCAGCAGCCCGGGGGGAACCTACGAGCAGTACCTC.

The genes are TRBV5-1 and TRBJ1-6; D remains unclear. The germline V gene has CDR1 SGHRS and CDR2 YFSETQ. V gave up 5 bases and J gave up 8 bases, with 17 bases separating them. There are 15 residues in the CDR3. CDR3 DNA: TGCGCCAGCAGGGAGGGTTTCGGCTCCGATTCACCCCTCCACTTT. Translation: CASREGFGSDSPLHF.

V and J are TRBV18 and TRBJ1-2, with TRBD1 matching over 7 bases. The CDR3 has 14 residues. J was trimmed by 7 bases and V by 3 bases; bases with no gene match: 8. The germline gives CDR1 KGHSH, CDR2 LQKENI. The CDR3 reads CASSPMTGPAGYTF. Written as DNA, the CDR3 is TGTGCCAGCTCACCCATGACAGGGCCAGCTGGCTACACCTTC.

This clone has just a few counts. The chain joins TRBV2 to TRBJ1-1, with a tentative D call TRBD1 (5 bases). CDR3 size: 14 residues. From germline, CDR1 is SNHLY and CDR2 FYNNEI. V was trimmed by 5 bases and J by 3 bases, leaving 13 bases between them. The CDR3 loop is CASSFDSQYTEAFF. CDR3 nucleotide sequence: TGTGCCAGCAGTTTCGACAGTCAATACACTGAAGCTTTCTTT. Supplemented by reference TRBV2 and TRBJ1-1, the full variable domain reads EPEVTQTPSHQVTQMGQEVILRCVPISNHLYFYWYRQILGQKVEFLVSFYNNEISEKSEIFDDQFSVERPDGSNFTLKIRSTKLEDSAMYFCASSFDSQYTEAFFGQGTRLTVV.

The rearrangement links TRBV5-1 to TRBJ1-2, with D perhaps matching TRBD1 (5 bases). Germline lookup yields CDR1 SGHRS and CDR2 YFSETQ. The CDR3 length is 15 residues. V was clipped by 2 bases and J by 2 bases, with 13 bases between them. Written as DNA, the CDR3 is TGCGCCAGCAGCTTAGGTTTGGACACGAACTATGGCTACACCTTC. Its translation: CASSLGLDTNYGYTF.

This clone was seen just once. V and J are TRBV9 and TRBJ2-6, with D possibly being TRBD1 (5 bases). Germline CDR1 SGDLS, CDR2 YYNGEE. The CDR3 extends over 15 amino acids. The V gene lost 3 bases and the J gene lost 2 bases, with 9 bases spanning the gap. The chain's CDR3 is CASSAQGTGANVLTF. DNA of the CDR3: TGTGCCAGCAGCGCTCAGGGAACTGGGGCCAACGTCCTGACTTTC. The full variable domain, in which reference TRBV9 and TRBJ2-6 provide the parts outside the CDR3, is DSGVTQTPKHLITATGQRVTLRCSPRSGDLSVYWYQQSLDQGLQFLIQYYNGEERAKGNILERFSAQQFPDLHSELNLSSLELGDSALYFCASSAQGTGANVLTFGAGSRLTVL.

The V and J genes are TRBV5-6 and TRBJ2-5, with D maybe TRBD1 (6 bases). Per the germline V gene, CDR1 is SGHDT and CDR2 is YYEEEE. V lost 4 bases to trimming and J lost 1 base, with 11 bases between them. There are 14 residues in the CDR3. The CDR3 reads CASSLRTVQETQYF. The CDR3 DNA follows: TGTGCCAGCAGCCTTCGGACAGTCCAAGAGACCCAGTACTTC.